The sequence of this T cell receptor (beta chain) was determined in a study of shared clonotypes between healthy human individuals. Study-wide results and limits: Generally, estimated richness proved larger in naive subsets than it did in memory subsets.

For this clone: Its antigen remains unidentified.

This table comes from immunoSEQ multiplex PCR, and its TCRdb copy is limited to in-frame clones, with some not included. This table holds 2 million to 3 million clones, roughly 92% found once. V lost 8 bases, J lost 7 bases, and 15 bases lay in between. CDR1 is MNHEY and CDR2 is SVGAGI in the germline V gene. The CDR3 loop spans 13 amino acids. Sequencing used naive CD4+ T cells sorted from blood. Subset specified: CD45RA+ positively selected. The chain uses TRBV6-5 and TRBJ2-1, with TRBD1 as a possible D gene (5 bases). The origin of this receptor is a man between 18 and 29 years old in good health. CDR3 sequence (DNA): TGTGCCAGCCACCCGATAGGGGCGAATGAGCAGTTCTTC. This codes for CASHPIGANEQFF.